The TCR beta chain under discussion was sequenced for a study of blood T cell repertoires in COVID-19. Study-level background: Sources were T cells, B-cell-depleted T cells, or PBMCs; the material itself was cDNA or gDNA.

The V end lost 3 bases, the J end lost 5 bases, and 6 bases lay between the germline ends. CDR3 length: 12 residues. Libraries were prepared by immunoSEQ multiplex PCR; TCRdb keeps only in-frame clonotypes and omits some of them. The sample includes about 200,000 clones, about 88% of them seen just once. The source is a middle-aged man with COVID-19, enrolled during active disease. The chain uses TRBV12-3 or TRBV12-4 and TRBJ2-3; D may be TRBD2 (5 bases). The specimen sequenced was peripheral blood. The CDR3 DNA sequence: TGTGCCAGCAGTTTCGCGGGAGATACGCAGTATTTT. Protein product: CASSFAGDTQYF.